This T cell receptor beta chain derives from a study of identical twins. Whole-study results and caveats: Alpha sequences out of frame and shared by twins had excess low generation probability. Within beta out-of-frame sequences, the excess sharing observed between twins was weaker.

A word on this clonotype: Its antigen is not identified.

Trimming pared 7 bases from V and 4 bases from J, leaving 20 bases between. Germline-derived CDR1 and CDR2 are MNHEY and SMNVEV (reference sequence). This CDR3 is 15 amino acids long. Healthy Caucasians provided all donations. The authors used template switching to add a universal primer site and gave cDNA unique molecular identifiers. TCRdb ran MiXCR on the 5' RACE reads and lists one entry per CDR3 protein. This sample has 1,800,000 or so distinct CDR3 sequences, with about 32% found just once. The rearrangement joins TRBV27 to TRBJ2-7; D may be TRBD1 or TRBD2 (6 bases each). Material: cord blood. The source of this sequence is a newborn girl in good health. The CDR3 sequence is CASIQALGGLYEQYF. CDR3 in DNA: TGTGCCAGCATACAGGCTTTGGGGGGCCTTTACGAGCAGTACTTC.